These T cell receptor beta chains were read from a single sample in a study of CD8+CD57+ T cells in acquired aplastic anemia. TCRdb re-analysed the reads in MiXCR, keeping a single row per CDR3 protein. The repertoire has more than 150,000 distinct CDR3 sequences, under 50% of them found once; the top ten carry roughly 2%. The specimen was sorted CD4+, CD8+, or CD8+CD57+ T cells (not recorded which) from PBMCs. The receptors shown here come from a human donor with aplastic anemia. The CDR3 runs from the conserved cysteine through the conserved F or W. The D gene is left open where the match is weak. Clone size is given for some rows only: seen once, a few or many times, or a class if the clone is expanded.

many TRBJ1-3 TRBV2 TRBD1 TGTGCCAGCTGGGGCAGGGGGCGAGGAAACACCATATATTTT CASWGRGRGNTIYF
NA TRBJ1-2 TRBV12-3/TRBV12-4 NA TGTGCCAGCAGTTTTTGGGCAGGGGGCTACACCTTC CASSFWAGGYTF
few TRBJ1-3 TRBV2 NA TGTGCCAGCAGTATCCCGACGAGGCTCTATTTT CASSIPTRLYF
many TRBJ1-3 TRBV4-3 TRBD1 TGCGCCAGCAGCCCGGGGACAGTCTCTGGAAACACCATATATTTT CASSPGTVSGNTIYF
NA TRBJ1-1 TRBV29-1 TRBD1 TGCAGCGGCAACAGGGGACCTGAAGCTTTCTTT CSGNRGPEAFF
NA TRBJ2-1 TRBV2 NA TGTGCCAGCAGTGAACAGGTCCAGTTCTTC CASSEQVQFF
few TRBJ2-1 TRBV2 NA TGTGCCAGCAGTGAATTCGAGGACAATGAGCAGTTCTTC CASSEFEDNEQFF
NA TRBJ2-7 TRBV15 TRBD1 TGTGCCACCAGCAGCCACAGGGGCCTTATGAACGAGCAGTACTTC CATSSHRGLMNEQYF
NA TRBJ1-3 TRBV5-1 NA TGCGCCAGCAGCTTGGCCGGGACGGTCAACACCATATATTTT CASSLAGTVNTIYF
NA TRBJ1-2 TRBV29-1 NA TGCAGCGCCCAGGACCCTGGCTACACCTTC CSAQDPGYTF
NA TRBJ2-7 TRBV25-1 TRBD1 TGTGCCAGCAGTACAGGGGAACGTAGGCGATTGGTCTTC CASSTGERRRLVF
many TRBJ2-5 TRBV2 TRBD2 TGTGCCAGCAGTGAACAACTAGCGGCACAAGAGACCCAGTACTTC CASSEQLAAQETQYF
once TRBJ1-4 TRBV25-1 TRBD1 TGTGCCAGCAGGAACACAGGGGGAGCAACTAATGAAAAACTGTTTTTT CASRNTGGATNEKLFF
many TRBJ1-1 TRBV7-2 TRBD1 TGTGCCAGCAGCACAGGGACAGGCCTTGAAGCTTTCTTT CASSTGTGLEAFF
once TRBJ1-4 TRBV19 TRBD1 TGTGCCAGTAGCTGGGGACAGAGTAATGAAAAACTGTTTTTT CASSWGQSNEKLFF
NA TRBJ1-2 TRBV5-1 TRBD1 TGCGCCAGCAGCTTACAGGGGGACTATGGCTACACCTTC CASSLQGDYGYTF
many TRBJ1-3 TRBV9 TRBD1 TGTGCCAGCAGCGTAGAAGACAGGGGTAACACCATATATTTT CASSVEDRGNTIYF
NA TRBJ2-1 TRBV10-3 NA TGTGCCAGCGGGGCAGTCTCCTACAATGAGCAGTTCTTC CASGAVSYNEQFF
once TRBJ1-1 TRBV7-2 NA TGTGCCAGCCTCCCCCCGACGGGTCGGAACACTGAAGCTTTCTTT CASLPPTGRNTEAFF
NA TRBJ1-1 TRBV12-3/TRBV12-4 NA TGTGCCAGCCGGAACTTCATGAACACTGAAGCTTTCTTT CASRNFMNTEAFF
NA TRBJ2-7 TRBV19 TRBD2 TGTGCCAGTAGCCCGGGACTAGAATTCGGCGAGCAGTACTTC CASSPGLEFGEQYF
NA TRBJ1-2 TRBV20-1 TRBD1 TGCAGTGCGCGGGGACAGGGCGGCACCTTC CSARGQGGTF
few TRBJ2-7 TRBV10-3 NA TGTGCCATCAGTGAGGCGGGACGCACCTACGAGCAGTACTTC CAISEAGRTYEQYF
many TRBJ1-5 TRBV20-1 NA TGCAGTGCTAATCAGGGGACCAATCAGCCCCAGCATTTT CSANQGTNQPQHF
few TRBJ1-1 TRBV29-1 NA TGCAGCGTTGAGGTTGGGACGATGAACACTGAAGCTTTCTTT CSVEVGTMNTEAFF
NA TRBJ2-5 TRBV7-2 NA TGTGCCAGCAGCCGTAACAGCGGACAAGAGACCCAGTACTTC CASSRNSGQETQYF
NA TRBJ1-1 TRBV12-3/TRBV12-4 NA TGTGCCAGCGGCCCTAGGTCAACGAACACTGAAGCTTTCTTT CASGPRSTNTEAFF
NA TRBJ2-2 TRBV29-1 TRBD2 TGCAGCGTCCGAAGCGGGAGGGCCATCACCGGGGAGCTGTTTTTT CSVRSGRAITGELFF
NA TRBJ2-3 TRBV19 TRBD2 TGTGCCACCACTAGCGGGAGGCCCACAGATACGCAGTATTTT CATTSGRPTDTQYF
NA TRBJ2-2 TRBV29-1 NA TGCAGCGTTGTCCTCTTAACGAACACCGGGGAGCTGTTTTTT CSVVLLTNTGELFF
once TRBJ2-3 TRBV10-1 NA TGCGCCAGCAGTGATGGAGCCCTAACAGATACGCAGTATTTT CASSDGALTDTQYF
many TRBJ2-3 TRBV5-5 TRBD1 TGTGCCAGCAGCACCGAACGACAGGGGTTAGATACGCAGTATTTT CASSTERQGLDTQYF
many TRBJ2-5 TRBV29-1 NA TGCAGCGCTGATTTTGAGACCCAGTACTTC CSADFETQYF
many TRBJ2-5 TRBV7-2 TRBD2 TGTGCCAGCAGCTTAGTGAGTGGGCGCGTAGCGGGGGGGTACCAAGAGACCCAGTACTTC CASSLVSGRVAGGYQETQYF
NA TRBJ2-3 TRBV19 TRBD1 TGTGCCAGTAGTATCCGACAGGGGCGATCGCAGTATTTT CASSIRQGRSQYF
few TRBJ2-2 TRBV5-4 TRBD2 TGTGCCAGCACCCGGGGGGGGGAAACCGGGGAGCTGTTTTTT CASTRGGETGELFF
many TRBJ2-7 TRBV5-1 NA TGCGCCAGCTCTGGGGATGCCCTCTCCTACGAGCAGTACTTC CASSGDALSYEQYF
many TRBJ1-2 TRBV6-5 NA TGTGCCAGCAGTTCGCCCAGACAGGCCAACTATGGCTACACCTTC CASSSPRQANYGYTF
many TRBJ2-5 TRBV20-1 TRBD2 TGCAGTGCTAGACAGGCTAGCGGGGGGCGAGAGACCCAGTACTTC CSARQASGGRETQYF
NA TRBJ2-5 TRBV28 NA TGTGCCAGCAGCCTACCACGAGGACAGCAAGAGACCCAGTACTTC CASSLPRGQQETQYF
NA TRBJ2-7 TRBV20-1 TRBD1 TGCAGTGCTAGAGGTGTGACAGGGGGGTCCTACGAGCAGTACTTC CSARGVTGGSYEQYF
many TRBJ1-6 TRBV27 NA TGTGCCAGCAGTCTATCCTGGGGGACCAATTCACCCCTCCACTTT CASSLSWGTNSPLHF
NA TRBJ1-1 TRBV10-3 TRBD1 TGTGCCATCAGAACGCCACAGGGGCCCACTGAAGCTTTCTTT CAIRTPQGPTEAFF
NA TRBJ2-3 TRBV24-1 NA TGTGCCACCAGTGATTTGAAGGGGGGCACAGATACGCAGTATTTT CATSDLKGGTDTQYF
NA TRBJ2-2 TRBV2 TRBD2 TGTGCCAGCAGAGGGCGACTAGCGGGGGGGCCGAGCACCGGGGAGCTGTTTTTT CASRGRLAGGPSTGELFF
few TRBJ1-4 TRBV10-3 NA TGTGCCATCAGTGAGGACAGGAACGATGAAAAACTGTTTTTT CAISEDRNDEKLFF
few TRBJ2-1 TRBV28 NA TGTGCCAGCAGTTTTACTAGCCCTAATGAGCAGTTCTTC CASSFTSPNEQFF